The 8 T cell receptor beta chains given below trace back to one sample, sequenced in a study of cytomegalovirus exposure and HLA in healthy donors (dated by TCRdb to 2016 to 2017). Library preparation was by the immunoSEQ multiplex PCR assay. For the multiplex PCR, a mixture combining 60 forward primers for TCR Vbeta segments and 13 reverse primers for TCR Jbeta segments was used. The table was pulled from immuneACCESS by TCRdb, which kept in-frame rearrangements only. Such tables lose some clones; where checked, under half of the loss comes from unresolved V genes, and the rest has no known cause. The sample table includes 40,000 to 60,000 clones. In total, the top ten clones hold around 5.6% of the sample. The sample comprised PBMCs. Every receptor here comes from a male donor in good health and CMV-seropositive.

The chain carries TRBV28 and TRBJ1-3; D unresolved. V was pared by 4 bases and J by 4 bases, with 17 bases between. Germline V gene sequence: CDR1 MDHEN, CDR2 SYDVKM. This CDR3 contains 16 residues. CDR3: CASSSLQLHSGNTIYF. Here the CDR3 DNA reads TGTGCCAGCAGTTCCCTCCAGTTACACAGCGGAAACACCATATATTTT.

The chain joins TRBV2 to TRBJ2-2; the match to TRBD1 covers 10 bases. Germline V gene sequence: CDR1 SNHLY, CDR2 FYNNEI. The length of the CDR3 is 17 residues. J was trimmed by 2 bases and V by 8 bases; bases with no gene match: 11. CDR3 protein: CASAGTGVTPNTGELFF. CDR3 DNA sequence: TGTGCCAGCGCCGGGACAGGGGTTACGCCAAACACCGGGGAGCTGTTTTTT. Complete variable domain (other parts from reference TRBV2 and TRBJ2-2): EPEVTQTPSHQVTQMGQEVILRCVPISNHLYFYWYRQILGQKVEFLVSFYNNEISEKSEIFDDQFSVERPDGSNFTLKIRSTKLEDSAMYFCASAGTGVTPNTGELFFGEGSRLTVL.

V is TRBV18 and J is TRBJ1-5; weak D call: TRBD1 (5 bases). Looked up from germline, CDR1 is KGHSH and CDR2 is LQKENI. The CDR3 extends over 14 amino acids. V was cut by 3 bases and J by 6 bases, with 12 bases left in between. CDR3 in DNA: TGTGCCAGCTCACCGGGGGGGATATCTCAGCCCCAGCATTTT. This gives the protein CASSPGGISQPQHF.

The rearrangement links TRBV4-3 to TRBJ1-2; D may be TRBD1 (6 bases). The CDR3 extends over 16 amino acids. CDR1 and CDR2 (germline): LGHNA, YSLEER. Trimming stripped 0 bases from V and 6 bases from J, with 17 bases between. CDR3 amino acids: CASSQDLKGRGDGYTF. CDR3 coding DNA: TGCGCCAGCAGCCAAGATCTTAAGGGCAGGGGCGATGGCTACACCTTC.

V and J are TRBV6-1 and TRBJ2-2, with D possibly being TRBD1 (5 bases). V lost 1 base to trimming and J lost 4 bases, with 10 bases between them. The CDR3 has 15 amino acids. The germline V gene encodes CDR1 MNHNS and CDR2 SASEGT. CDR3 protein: CASSEGGWGTGELFF. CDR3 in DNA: TGTGCCAGCAGTGAAGGGGGCTGGGGCACCGGGGAGCTGTTTTTT.

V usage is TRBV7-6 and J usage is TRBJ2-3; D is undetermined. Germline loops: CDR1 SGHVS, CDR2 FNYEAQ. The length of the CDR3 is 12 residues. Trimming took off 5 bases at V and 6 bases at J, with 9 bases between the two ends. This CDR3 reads CASSRVRDTQYF. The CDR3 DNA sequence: TGTGCCAGCAGCCGGGTCCGGGATACGCAGTATTTT.

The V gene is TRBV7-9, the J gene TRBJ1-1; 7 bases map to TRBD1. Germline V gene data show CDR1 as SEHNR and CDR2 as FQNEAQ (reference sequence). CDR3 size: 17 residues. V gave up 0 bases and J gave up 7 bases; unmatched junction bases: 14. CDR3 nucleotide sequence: TGTGCCAGCAGCTTAGCGGAGGTGGCACAAGGGGGCAGTGAAGCTTTCTTT. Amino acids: CASSLAEVAQGGSEAFF.

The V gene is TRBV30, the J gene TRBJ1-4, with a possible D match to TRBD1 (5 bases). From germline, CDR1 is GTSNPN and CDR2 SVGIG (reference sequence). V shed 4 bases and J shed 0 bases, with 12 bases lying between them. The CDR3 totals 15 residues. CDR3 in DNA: TGTGCCTGGACGAAGGGGAGGGCAACTAATGAAAAACTGTTTTTT. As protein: CAWTKGRATNEKLFF.